This T cell receptor beta chain was found in a study of cytomegalovirus exposure and HLA in healthy donors. Across the whole study: The approximately 120 validation repertoires were reported in a later analysis to have been generated on the same platform as the approximately 700 first-cohort repertoires.

The study drew the donors from its roughly 130-subject validation cohort, separate from the approximately 670-subject first cohort. A note on this clone: Its target is not known.

Looked up from germline, CDR1 is SNHLY and CDR2 is FYNNEI. The CDR3 has 14 residues. The V and J ends lost 7 bases and 7 bases, in that order; junction bases with no gene match: 7. Here immunoSEQ multiplex PCR was the method, and the copy in TCRdb shows in-frame clones only, minus some. Among approximately 140,000 clones listed, around 90% were seen once. Study observations and caveats: Specificity for CMV antigens was confirmed in vitro for three of the CMV-associated chains.

The receptor comes from a woman aged 18 to 35 in good health and CMV-seropositive. The sequenced sample was PBMCs. This chain connects TRBV2 to TRBJ1-4, with TRBD1 identical over 9 bases. CDR3 sequence: CASTGTGIREKLFF. The CDR3 DNA reads TGTGCCAGCACCGGGACAGGGATCCGTGAAAAACTGTTTTTT.